The clone carrying this T cell receptor (beta chain) counts as medium-sized by frequency. Its target is not known. CDR1 and CDR2 from the germline V gene are SQVTM and ANQGSEA. This CDR3 has 16 amino acids. The data were taken from a study of CXCR3-negative and CXCR3-positive naive CD8 T cells. The libraries of TRB cDNA were prepared using 5' RACE with UMI labels. TCRdb re-analyzed the 5' RACE reads; it lists each CDR3 protein once, without DNA. The sample spans about 9,000 distinct CDR3 sequences; the ten largest clones claim around 2.1%. Study results and caveats: Fresh PBMCs were used in most assays, and CXCR3 expression partially decreased after cryopreservation.

Material: naive CXCR3- CD8+ T cells from blood. Described subset: CD45RO-CCR7+CD27+CD95- naive CD8+ T cells lacking CXCR3 (TNR3-). This TCR was recovered from a human donor in good health. Some clones in this sample may be carry-over from other donors' samples. The chain couples TRBV29-1 to TRBJ2-1; lacking DNA, the TRBD2 call made by TCRdb goes unchecked. CDR3 loop: CSVEGHPGLAEGEQFF.